This TCR beta chain was captured in a study of shared clonotypes between healthy human individuals. As defined, naive CD8 cells were CD45RO-negative and positively selected for CCR7, with terminally differentiated effector memory CD45RA+ cells excluded. The method was immunoSEQ multiplex PCR; TCRdb's version includes in-frame clones alone and lacks a portion of them. The sample records about 580,000 clones, roughly 98% being singletons. The CDR3 is 14 residues long. Germline V gene data show CDR1 as KGHSH and CDR2 as LQKENI. Trimming left V 2 bases short and J 3 bases short, with 10 bases between. This rearrangement joins TRBV18 to TRBJ2-5, with D possibly matching TRBD2 (5 bases). Sequenced: naive CD8+ T cells sorted from blood. The receptor was derived from a man aged 30 to 45 in good health. CDR3 residues: CASSPDGVEETQYF. CDR3 bases: TGTGCCAGCTCACCAGACGGGGTTGAAGAGACCCAGTACTTC.